The sequence of this TCR beta chain was determined in a study of T cell changes during pregnancy in multiple sclerosis. Generated by immunoSEQ multiplex PCR, the TCRdb table keeps only in-frame clones and is missing some. The sample has tens of thousands of clones; over 80% are singletons. CDR1 is MGHRA, CDR2 YSYEKL, per germline. The CDR3 has 15 amino acids. Trimming left V 3 bases short and J 0 bases short, with 9 bases between. The sequence was obtained from a female donor with multiple sclerosis, enrolled in a pregnancy study. This chain connects TRBV4-1 to TRBJ2-1; D unresolved. The source material was CD4+ T cells from peripheral blood mononuclear cells, sampled before pregnancy. CDR3 region: CASSQRASSYNEQFF. Written as DNA, the CDR3 is TGCGCCAGCAGCCAGAGAGCGAGCTCCTACAATGAGCAGTTCTTC.